What follows are 13 T cell receptor beta chains derived from one specimen sequenced in a study of T-cell reconstitution after alpha-beta-depleted transplantation in children. A library of TCRbeta sequences, prepared with unique molecular identifiers, was generated. TCRdb processed the PCR reads anew with MiXCR; each CDR3 protein has one entry. The repertoire holds 380,000 or so distinct CDR3 sequences, with less than 15% as singletons. The specimen comprised PBMCs, sampled from the stem cell graft. These receptors were obtained from a human donor who donated a stem cell graft to a child with Fanconi anemia.

This clonotype was recorded once. This chain links TRBV25-1 with TRBJ2-5; the D gene could be TRBD1 or TRBD2 (5 bases each). V shed 5 bases and J shed 4 bases, with 17 bases lying between them. In germline, CDR1 is MGHDK, CDR2 SYGVNS. The CDR3 is made up of 15 amino acids. This CDR3 reads CASSSTRDPLETQYF. In DNA form, the CDR3 reads TGTGCCAGCAGTTCTACTCGGGACCCGTTAGAGACCCAGTACTTC.

This clonotype was seen only a few times. The chain has TRBV5-1 and TRBJ1-3; no clear D gene. Trimming cost V 1 base and J 0 bases, with 8 bases left between them. CDR1 SGHRS and CDR2 YFSETQ come from the germline V gene. The CDR3 runs to 15 residues. CDR3 region: CASSLSGFSGNTIYF. CDR3 DNA: TGCGCCAGCAGCTTGTCGGGATTCTCTGGAAACACCATATATTTT.

This clonotype has a handful of counts. The V and J genes are TRBV7-9 and TRBJ1-6, with D perhaps matching TRBD1 (6 bases). Germline lookup yields CDR1 SEHNR and CDR2 FQNEAQ (reference sequence). There are 13 residues in the CDR3. V was shortened by 8 bases and J by 10 bases, with 15 bases between the two germline ends. The CDR3 bases are TGTGCCAGCGAGGAAAGCAGGGGATCACCCCTCCACTTT. Residues: CASEESRGSPLHF.

The chain uses TRBV20-1 and TRBJ1-1; 7 positions match TRBD1. This CDR3 has 14 amino acids. Germline CDR1 reads DFQATT; CDR2 reads SNEGSKA (reference sequence). Trimming removed 1 base from V and 6 bases from J; junction bases left unmatched: 8. The CDR3 loop reads CSARAPTGRAEAFF. The CDR3 bases are TGCAGTGCTAGAGCTCCGACAGGGAGGGCTGAAGCTTTCTTT.

This clonotype was seen repeatedly, ten times or more. As DNA, the CDR3 is TGCGCCAGCAGCTTGGTAACGGGCTATGGCTACACCTTC. Encoded protein: CASSLVTGYGYTF. The genes are TRBV5-1 and TRBJ1-2, with D uncertain. The CDR3 covers 13 residues. The V end was cut by 0 bases, the J end by 4 bases, with 7 bases between. In germline, CDR1 is SGHRS, CDR2 YFSETQ. The variable domain in full, completed from reference TRBV5-1 and TRBJ1-2, reads KAGVTQTPRYLIKTRGQQVTLSCSPISGHRSVSWYQQTPGQGLQFLFEYFSETQRNKGNFPGRFSGRQFSNSRSEMNVSTLELGDSALYLCASSLVTGYGYTFGSGTRLTVV.

The CDR3 DNA follows: TGTGCCAGCAGCGGACGCCTCCTAGTTGGCGATGAGCAGTTCTTC. Its translation is CASSGRLLVGDEQFF. The chain combines TRBV9 with TRBJ2-1; D remains unclear. Trimming removed 3 bases from V and 8 bases from J, with 18 bases in between. Germline V gene sequence: CDR1 SGDLS, CDR2 YYNGEE. The CDR3 is made up of 15 amino acids.

In its sample, this clonotype was seen many times. The V gene is TRBV5-1, the J gene TRBJ1-1; no firm D call. Trimming removed 4 bases at V and 2 bases at J, with 9 bases between. The CDR3 totals 13 residues. Per germline, CDR1 SGHRS and CDR2 YFSETQ. In DNA form, the CDR3 reads TGCGCCAGCAGCAGTGGACCCAACACTGAAGCTTTCTTT. Translating gives CASSSGPNTEAFF.

This clonotype appeared a few times. The chain has TRBV20-1 and TRBJ1-1; no clear D gene. CDR1 and CDR2 (germline): DFQATT, SNEGSKA (reference sequence). Trimming cost V 5 bases and J 6 bases, with 13 bases left between them. The CDR3 extends over 12 amino acids. The DNA for the CDR3 is TGCAGTGCTGATTCAACCGGTTCTGAAGCTTTCTTT. Translation: CSADSTGSEAFF.

V gene TRBV3-1 combines with J gene TRBJ2-3, with 7 bases matching TRBD1. Germline loops: CDR1 LGHDT, CDR2 YNNKEL (reference sequence). Germline trimming cut 0 bases from V and 0 bases from J; bases unmatched to any gene: 9. CDR3 length: 18 residues. The CDR3 nucleotides read TGTGCCAGCAGCCAAGATGAAAGGGGGCTCATCAGCACAGATACGCAGTATTTT. The encoded protein is CASSQDERGLISTDTQYF.

V is TRBV20-1 and J is TRBJ1-1; no firm D call. The CDR3 has 12 residues. V lost 6 bases and J lost 3, with 11 bases in between. The germline CDR1 and CDR2 sequences are DFQATT and SNEGSKA (reference sequence). The CDR3 DNA is TGCAGTGCCCCCGTGATGGACACTGAAGCTTTCTTT. Residues: CSAPVMDTEAFF.

The rearrangement uses TRBV20-1 and TRBJ1-2, with a possible D match to TRBD1 (5 bases). The CDR3 covers 14 residues. V lost 0 bases to trimming and J lost 4 bases, with 12 bases between them. The germline gives CDR1 DFQATT, CDR2 SNEGSKA (reference sequence). This CDR3 is CSAREGRMAYGYTF. The CDR3 bases are TGCAGTGCTAGAGAGGGGCGTATGGCCTATGGCTACACCTTC.

The chain employs TRBV7-6 and TRBJ1-1, with a weak D call TRBD1 (5 bases). The CDR3 has 15 residues. Germline CDR1 reads SGHVS; CDR2 reads FNYEAQ. Trimming cost V 1 base and J 1 base, with 10 bases left between them. CDR3 coding DNA: TGTGCCAGCAGCTTAGGCCAGGGAGGGAACACTGAAGCTTTCTTT. It translates to CASSLGQGGNTEAFF.

This clonotype showed up just a few times. This rearrangement joins TRBV12-3 or TRBV12-4 to TRBJ1-3; D remains ambiguous. This CDR3 spans 13 amino acids. Trimming removed 5 bases from V and 2 bases from J, with 7 bases in between. CDR3 loop: CASSGRTGNTIYF. The DNA for the CDR3 is TGTGCCAGCAGTGGGAGGACTGGAAACACCATATATTTT.